These T cell receptor beta chains were read from a single sample in a study of blood T cell repertoires in COVID-19. TCRdb keeps only in-frame clones here, not all; method: immunoSEQ multiplex PCR. This sample has more than 350,000 clones, with around 87% found just once. The material sequenced was peripheral blood. These receptors were collected from a woman aged 25-40 years with COVID-19, enrolled during active disease. CDR3s leave out the opening cysteine and the closing phenylalanine or tryptophan. Clone size, where shown, is once, few, many, or a class for clones that have expanded.

v_gene | len | abundance | CDR3aa
TRBV10-2 | 11 | NA | ASTGQGDQPQH
TRBV9 | 12 | NA | ASSVRSLAAKQF
TRBV3-1/TRBV3-2 | 14 | NA | ASSQDRPQGVNEQF
TRBV3-1/TRBV3-2 | 13 | NA | ASSHLAGDYNEQF
TRBV11-3 | 15 | once | ASSLEVVGLATHEQF
TRBV7-2 | 11 | NA | ASSTQNNQPQH
TRBV7-3 | 13 | NA | ASSLASGTWETQY
TRBV27 | 16 | NA | ASSRRLAPVVSYNEQF
TRBV2 | 14 | NA | ASSEHGSGGPETQY
TRBV19 | 12 | NA | ASSAGQGLGEQY
TRBV13 | 13 | NA | ASSLGTSGRDEQF
TRBV4-1 | 14 | NA | ASSRYPGVSGNTIY
TRBV6-1 | 13 | NA | ASSEVPGLGYGYT
TRBV7-2 | 15 | NA | ASSFPSGVSSKNIQY
TRBV19 | 11 | NA | ASRSRQGPGYT
TRBV3-1/TRBV3-2 | 13 | once | ASSPYTSGSYEQF
TRBV4-3 | 12 | NA | ASSQAEGWETQY
TRBV11-1 | 13 | NA | ASSLGVDRGSEAF
TRBV5-5 | 12 | NA | ASSARISYNEQF
TRBV15 | 12 | NA | ATSRGQAGNTIY
TRBV28 | 11 | NA | ASSLGGGDEQF
TRBV7-8 | 13 | once | ASSPRGTANNEQF
TRBV28 | 13 | NA | ASSFLGQGVGGYT
TRBV5-1 | 12 | NA | ASSLGGPNEKLF
TRBV20-1 | 9 | NA | SARVGNEQF
TRBV6-2/TRBV6-3 | 11 | NA | ASSRGLNTEAF
TRBV7-3 | 13 | NA | ASSPIAGTTDTQY
TRBV10-3 | 14 | NA | AISAGQGRPRETQY
TRBV5-4 | 10 | once | ASSLRPGEAF
TRBV5-4 | 14 | NA | ASSLAAGTYNTEAF
TRBV6-2/TRBV6-3 | 12 | NA | ASSYEGYLREQY
TRBV7-3 | 12 | NA | ASSTDRGPYEQY
TRBV10-1 | 12 | NA | ASLRGGERYEQY
TRBV20-1 | 12 | NA | SASIPSGYNEQF
TRBV30 | 11 | NA | AWYSGRSGEQY
TRBV4-1 | 12 | NA | ASSQGQGTTEAF
TRBV9 | 15 | NA | ASSVGLAGLGDYEQY
TRBV5-4 | 13 | NA | ASSRLQGSYTEAF
TRBV18 | 11 | NA | ASSRDRGETQY
TRBV5-1 | 12 | NA | ASSQDRIGYEQY
TRBV28 | 12 | NA | ASTIRTGTDTQY